What follows are 19 T cell receptor beta chains derived from one specimen sequenced in a study of T cell repertoires in ileal Crohn's disease. TCRdb keeps only in-frame clones here, not all; method: immunoSEQ multiplex PCR. The data show roughly 15,000 clones, with around four fifths seen just once and about a tenth held by the top ten. The source material was ileal tissue. The receptor set was obtained from an adult with Crohn's disease.

This sequence joins TRBV9 and TRBJ1-6; D ambiguous. The V end was cut by 5 bases, the J end by 0 bases, with 9 bases between. This CDR3 has 15 amino acids. The germline V gene encodes CDR1 SGDLS and CDR2 YYNGEE. This CDR3 reads CASSETSSYNSPLHF. DNA of the CDR3: TGTGCCAGCAGTGAAACGAGCTCCTATAATTCACCCCTCCACTTT.

CDR3 nucleotides: TGTGCCAGCAGTACACAGGGAAAGGGGACTAATGAAAAACTGTTTTTT. Encoded protein: CASSTQGKGTNEKLFF. The chain carries TRBV6-6 and TRBJ1-4; D possibly corresponds to TRBD1 (6 bases). V was shortened by 5 bases and J by 2 bases, with 15 bases between the two germline ends. This CDR3 region has 16 residues. From germline, CDR1 is MNHNY and CDR2 SVGAGI (reference sequence).

V usage is TRBV7-3 and J usage is TRBJ1-4, with no clear D. Per the germline V gene, CDR1 is SGHTA and CDR2 is FQGTGA. V was shortened by 1 base and J by 7 bases, with 13 bases between the two germline ends. The CDR3 is 15 residues long. This CDR3 reads CASSLNPGSGEKLFF. The CDR3 nucleotides read TGTGCCAGCAGCTTAAATCCGGGGAGTGGTGAAAAACTGTTTTTT.

The chain links TRBV5-1 to TRBJ2-7; 8 nucleotides align to TRBD2. The CDR3 extends over 13 amino acids. Trimming at V came to 0 bases and at J to 6 bases, leaving 2 bases not matched to a gene. The germline V gene has CDR1 SGHRS and CDR2 YFSETQ. The CDR3: CASSLASGGEQYF. The CDR3 DNA follows: TGCGCCAGCAGCTTGGCCAGCGGGGGCGAGCAGTACTTC.

This chain uses TRBV15 with TRBJ2-2, with 8 bases matching TRBD1. CDR3 length: 17 amino acids. Germline V gives CDR1 LNHNV, CDR2 YYDKDF (reference sequence). V shed 3 bases, J shed 3 bases, and the junction held 9 bases outside the gene matches. The CDR3 DNA sequence: TGTGCCACCAGCAGCGACCGCGGGACAGGCTACACCGGGGAGCTGTTTTTT. Protein sequence: CATSSDRGTGYTGELFF.

In its sample, this clone was seen once. V usage is TRBV30 and J usage is TRBJ1-1, with 7 bases lining up with TRBD1. V trimming: 3 bases; J trimming: 3 bases; junction bases outside the gene matches: 7. The length of the CDR3 is 14 residues. Germline values: CDR1 GTSNPN, CDR2 SVGIG (reference sequence). The CDR3 is CAWRGGRRDTEAFF. Written as DNA, the CDR3 is TGTGCCTGGAGAGGGGGCAGGAGAGACACTGAAGCTTTCTTT.

CDR3 sequence: CASSLGQLGSEAFF. Here the CDR3 DNA reads TGCGCCAGCAGCTTGGGACAGTTGGGATCTGAAGCTTTCTTT. The chain employs TRBV5-1 and TRBJ1-1; D might be TRBD1 (5 bases). This CDR3 spans 14 amino acids. The germline gives CDR1 SGHRS, CDR2 YFSETQ. Trimming cost V 0 bases and J 6 bases, with 12 bases left between them.

The chain couples TRBV5-3 to TRBJ1-3; D not resolved. TRBV5-3 counts as an open reading frame of uncertain function. Deletions cut 2 bases from V and 0 bases from J, with 18 bases between. CDR3 length: 18 amino acids. The CDR3 DNA reads as TGTGCCAGAAGCTTACGGGAAGCCCGAAAGAGCTCTGGAAACACCATATATTTT. Protein: CARSLREARKSSGNTIYF.

This sequence joins TRBV9 and TRBJ1-1; 7 bases line up with TRBD1. With V trimmed by 3 bases and J by 5 bases, 19 bases remained unmatched. The CDR3 loop spans 18 amino acids. The germline V gene has CDR1 SGDLS and CDR2 YYNGEE. CDR3 DNA: TGTGCCAGCAGCGGACACCTGGGACAGCTAAAACCGGGGACTGAAGCTTTCTTT. This codes for CASSGHLGQLKPGTEAFF.

This clone was detected only a few times. V and J are TRBV27 and TRBJ2-3; 8 positions agree with TRBD1. The CDR3 totals 13 residues. V lost 10 bases to trimming and J lost 11 bases; unmatched junction nucleotides: 14. Germline V gives CDR1 MNHEY, CDR2 SMNVEV (reference sequence). The CDR3, as DNA: TGTGCCACCAGACCTGATGTAGGGACAGGGCAGTATTTT. It is translated as CATRPDVGTGQYF.

The chain carries TRBV18 and TRBJ1-1; 8 bases align to TRBD1. The trim removed 3 bases at V and 4 bases at J, leaving 4 bases unmatched. The germline V gene has CDR1 KGHSH and CDR2 LQKENI. The CDR3 sequence is 14 residues long. The CDR3 DNA reads TGTGCCAGCTCACCTAACACAGGGGGCACTGAAGCTTTCTTT. It is translated as CASSPNTGGTEAFF.

This chain joins TRBV27 and TRBJ2-1; unclear D gene. Trimming took off 5 bases at V and 2 bases at J, with 10 bases between the two ends. This CDR3 is 14 amino acids long. Germline V gene lookup returns CDR1 MNHEY and CDR2 SMNVEV (reference sequence). The DNA for the CDR3 is TGTGCCAGCAGTCCTACAGTTCCCTACAATGAGCAGTTCTTC. The encoded protein is CASSPTVPYNEQFF.

This clone was picked up a small number of times. The chain joins TRBV9 to TRBJ1-1; D remains ambiguous. Trimming removed 7 bases at V and 3 bases at J, with 10 bases between. CDR3 length: 12 residues. The germline V gene encodes CDR1 SGDLS and CDR2 YYNGEE. Here the CDR3 reads CASGLRDTEAFF. The CDR3 DNA reads TGTGCCAGCGGGTTGAGGGACACTGAAGCTTTCTTT. The full variable domain, with the rest looked up from reference TRBV9 and TRBJ1-1, is DSGVTQTPKHLITATGQRVTLRCSPRSGDLSVYWYQQSLDQGLQFLIQYYNGEERAKGNILERFSAQQFPDLHSELNLSSLELGDSALYFCASGLRDTEAFFGQGTRLTVV.

This chain connects TRBV6-5 to TRBJ1-6, with D perhaps TRBD1 (6 bases). The V end lost 2 bases, the J end lost 6 bases, and 11 bases lay between the germline ends. The V gene's germline CDR1 is MNHEY and CDR2 SVGAGI. This CDR3 comprises 15 residues. CDR3 sequence (DNA): TGTGCCAGCAGTTACAACAGGGAAATTAATTCACCCCTCCACTTT. It yields the protein CASSYNREINSPLHF.

V and J are TRBV30 and TRBJ2-5, with a weak D call TRBD1 (5 bases). Near its end, the DNA agrees better with TRBJ2-7, so the J call may be wrong. The CDR3 contains 14 residues. Germline CDR1 GTSNPN, CDR2 SVGIG (reference sequence). The CDR3 DNA reads TGTGCCTGGAGCGACCAGGGTTACTCCTACGAGCAGTACTTC. Its protein product is CAWSDQGYSYEQYF.

This chain connects TRBV13 to TRBJ2-3; possibly TRBD2 for D (6 bases). This CDR3 contains 14 residues. Trimming took off 6 bases at V and 3 bases at J, with 13 bases between the two ends. Germline V gene data show CDR1 as PRHDT and CDR2 as FYEKMQ (reference sequence). CDR3 nucleotide sequence: TGTGCCAGCAGGCCCGGGACTGTTACAGATACGCAGTATTTT. It encodes CASRPGTVTDTQYF.

V and J are TRBV7-9 and TRBJ1-1; no firm D call. CDR3 size: 12 residues. The germline V and J ends were trimmed by 5 bases and 8 bases, with 12 bases remaining between them. CDR1 and CDR2 (germline): SEHNR, FQNEAQ (reference sequence). The DNA for the CDR3 is TGTGCCAGCAGCCCTTGGGAGGCAGAAGCTTTCTTT. This codes for CASSPWEAEAFF.

The CDR3 region has the DNA TGTGCCAGCAGGGGGGGGCAGGGTCTTCAGCTCTCTGGAAACACCATATATTTT. Translation gives CASRGGQGLQLSGNTIYF. The chain carries TRBV2 and TRBJ1-3, with TRBD1 as a possible D gene (6 bases). The CDR3 has 18 residues. Germline lookup yields CDR1 SNHLY and CDR2 FYNNEI. The germline V and J ends were trimmed by 6 bases and 0 bases, with 21 bases remaining between them. Filled out from reference TRBV2 and TRBJ1-3, the complete variable domain reads EPEVTQTPSHQVTQMGQEVILRCVPISNHLYFYWYRQILGQKVEFLVSFYNNEISEKSEIFDDQFSVERPDGSNFTLKIRSTKLEDSAMYFCASRGGQGLQLSGNTIYFGEGSWLTVV.

V is TRBV5-1 and J is TRBJ1-1, with 10 bases identical to TRBD1. CDR1 is SGHRS, CDR2 YFSETQ, per germline. The CDR3 consists of 14 residues. Trimming at V came to 0 bases and at J to 10 bases, leaving 6 bases not matched to a gene. Here the CDR3 reads CASSLAGQGSRAFF. The CDR3 coding sequence is TGCGCCAGCAGCTTGGCGGGACAGGGGTCTCGAGCTTTCTTT.